This T cell receptor (beta chain) derives from a study of spatial heterogeneity in lung cancer. Whole-study context: Raw sequencing reads included, on average, more than ten appearances of each unique TCR and UMI combination.

Each molecule of TCR cDNA was tagged with one unique molecular identifier. TCRdb analysed the 5' RACE reads with MiXCR anew, one entry per CDR3 protein. The sample contains about 39,000 distinct CDR3 sequences, around 3.1% of which appear only once. Noted time point: sample taken at primary tumor resection. Whole RNA was taken from tumor, nontumor lung or frozen PBMC; it was then sequenced unsorted. This clonotype was seen ten or more times. The receptor comes from a male donor with early-stage non-small cell lung cancer. Material: normal lung tissue next to the tumor, obtained at surgery.

CDR3 in DNA: TGTGCCAGCAGTTCGTCCAAAGAGACCCAGTACTTC. It is translated as CASSSSKETQYF. The rearrangement joins TRBV6-2 or TRBV6-3 to TRBJ2-5; D not certain. The CDR3 sequence is 12 residues long. V shed 4 bases and J shed 3 bases, with 6 bases lying between them. The V gene's germline CDR1 is MNHEY and CDR2 SVGEGT.